Reported below is one T cell receptor (beta chain). These data are taken from a study of cytomegalovirus exposure and HLA in healthy donors. The primer mix had 60 Vbeta and 13 Jbeta primers. Assay used: immunoSEQ multiplex PCR; TCRdb lists only in-frame clones, some missing. The repertoire includes roughly 70,000 clones, roughly four fifths of them detected once, and around 11% sits in the top ten. Germline V gives CDR1 LGHNA, CDR2 YSLEER. The length of the CDR3 is 15 residues. V gave up 6 bases and J gave up 5 bases, with 19 bases separating them. The genes are TRBV4-3 and TRBJ2-5; a weak D match, TRBD1 (6 bases). This sequence was found in a man between 65 and 80 years old in good health and CMV-seronegative. The source material was PBMCs. The CDR3 DNA reads TGCGCCAGCAGTCGACGAGGGGGTGTGGAGGAGACCCAGTACTTC. Translation: CASSRRGGVEETQYF.